A selection of T cell receptor beta chains follows, all from one sample in a study of blood T cell repertoires in COVID-19. The protocol was immunoSEQ multiplex PCR, while the TCRdb copy is restricted to in-frame clones and leaves out a portion. The top ten clones hold approximately 0.77% of a sample with 180,000 or so clones, around 89% of them seen once. Sequences were obtained from PBMCs or T cells enriched from blood (not recorded which). The source of these receptors is a young woman who had recovered from COVID-19. The CDR3 runs from the conserved cysteine through the conserved F or W. D genes are given only for firm matches. A row's size may be missing; if present it is once, few, many or a size class.

D	size	J	V	CDR3	DNA
TRBD2	NA	TRBJ2-7	TRBV5-5	CASSYAGEREQYF	TGTGCCAGCAGCTATGCGGGAGAAAGGGAGCAGTACTTC
TRBD1	NA	TRBJ2-5	TRBV7-2	CASSLQGQTQETQYF	TGTGCCAGCAGCTTACAGGGACAGACCCAAGAGACCCAGTACTTC
TRBD2	NA	TRBJ2-1	TRBV10-3	CAISEAASGRGEQFF	TGTGCCATCAGTGAGGCCGCTAGCGGGAGGGGCGAGCAGTTCTTC
NA	NA	TRBJ1-1	TRBV10-1	CASSRGDLNTEAFF	TGCGCCAGCAGTCGTGGAGATTTGAACACTGAAGCTTTCTTT
TRBD2	NA	TRBJ2-3	TRBV4-3	CASSQDVSRTSGRTDTQYF	TGCGCCAGCAGCCAAGACGTATCGAGGACTAGCGGACGCACAGATACGCAGTATTTT
TRBD1	NA	TRBJ2-7	TRBV19	CASSIGSPMDRVSEQYF	TGTGCCAGTAGTATTGGAAGCCCCATGGACAGGGTAAGCGAGCAGTACTTC
TRBD1	NA	TRBJ2-7	TRBV28	CASSSSARQGSYEQYF	TGTGCCAGCAGTTCCTCCGCCCGACAGGGATCCTACGAGCAGTACTTC
NA	once	TRBJ1-2	TRBV28	CASSPRQGSYGYTF	TGTGCCAGCAGTCCCCGGCAGGGGTCCTATGGCTACACCTTC
NA	NA	TRBJ2-1	TRBV7-7	CASSSGRSSYNEQFF	TGTGCTAGCAGCTCAGGGCGATCCTCCTACAATGAGCAGTTCTTC
TRBD2	NA	TRBJ2-7	TRBV7-9	CASSLATSGTIYEQYF	TGTGCCAGCAGCTTAGCGACTAGCGGTACAATCTACGAGCAGTACTTC
TRBD1	NA	TRBJ1-4	TRBV18	CASSPRQGGEKLFF	TGTGCCAGCTCACCACGACAGGGCGGAGAAAAACTGTTTTTT
NA	once	TRBJ2-7	TRBV15	CATSRDQRGLGEQYF	TGTGCCACCAGCAGAGATCAGAGAGGGCTCGGCGAGCAGTACTTC
NA	NA	TRBJ2-6	TRBV4-3	CASSQEMVGSGANVLTF	TGCGCCAGCAGCCAAGAAATGGTCGGCTCTGGGGCCAACGTCCTGACTTTC
NA	NA	TRBJ1-6	TRBV6-5	CATTTDSGPNSPLHF	TGTGCCACCACTACAGACAGTGGGCCTAATTCACCCCTCCACTTT
TRBD2	NA	TRBJ2-1	TRBV19	CASRTSGGIYNEQFF	TGTGCCAGTAGGACTAGCGGAGGGATATACAATGAGCAGTTCTTC
TRBD1	NA	TRBJ1-5	TRBV2	CASRGQGDNQPQHF	TGTGCCAGCAGGGGACAGGGGGATAATCAGCCCCAGCATTTT
NA	NA	TRBJ1-2	TRBV5-1	CASSLEGLYGYTF	TGCGCCAGCAGCTTGGAGGGACTCTATGGCTACACCTTC
NA	NA	TRBJ2-1	TRBV28	CASSLERYNEQFF	TGTGCCAGCAGTTTAGAGAGATACAATGAGCAGTTCTTC
NA	NA	TRBJ1-2	TRBV5-4	CASSLPESYGYTF	TGTGCCAGCAGCTTGCCGGAGTCCTATGGCTACACCTTC
TRBD2	NA	TRBJ2-2	TRBV7-2	CASSPRLGAGGGELFF	TGTGCCAGCAGCCCCCGCCTCGGAGCGGGAGGAGGGGAGCTGTTTTTT
TRBD1	few	TRBJ2-1	TRBV2	CASGRDRGSYNEQFF	TGTGCCAGCGGAAGAGACAGGGGCTCCTACAATGAGCAGTTCTTC